The 20 T cell receptor beta chains below come from one sample, sequenced in a study of cytomegalovirus exposure and HLA in healthy donors (dated by TCRdb to between 2016 and 2019). Library construction relied on the immunoSEQ multiplex PCR assay. For the multiplex PCR, a mixture combining 60 forward primers for TCR Vbeta segments and 13 reverse primers for TCR Jbeta segments was used. The clones in this table, taken by TCRdb from immuneACCESS, are in-frame only. Not every clone is retained; where verified, under half of the shortfall comes from an unresolved V gene, and the cause of the rest is unknown. The sample contains more than 80,000 clones, about 70% of them found a single time. The ten top clones hold roughly 0.79% of the sample. Material: PBMCs. The receptors here all came from a boy younger than 18 in good health and CMV-seronegative.

The rearrangement uses TRBV9 and TRBJ2-1; D possibly corresponds to TRBD2 (7 bases). The V end was cut by 3 bases, the J end by 9 bases, with 16 bases between. Germline loops: CDR1 SGDLS, CDR2 YYNGEE. This CDR3 has 14 residues. This CDR3 reads CASSGGGHNGEQFF. CDR3 nucleotides: TGTGCCAGCAGCGGGGGGGGGCACAACGGTGAGCAGTTCTTC.

V and J are TRBV19 and TRBJ1-1; the D is unclear. The CDR3 runs to 13 residues. V dropped 4 bases and J dropped 4 bases, with 10 bases sitting between them. Germline values: CDR1 LNHDA, CDR2 SQIVND (reference sequence). The CDR3 region is CASSTSRGTEAFF. In DNA, the CDR3 is TGTGCCAGTAGTACCTCGCGGGGCACTGAAGCTTTCTTT.

The rearrangement uses TRBV9 and TRBJ1-2, with 11 nucleotides matching TRBD1. This CDR3 region has 14 residues. V shed 3 bases, J shed 12 bases, and the junction held 10 bases outside the gene matches. The germline V gene encodes CDR1 SGDLS and CDR2 YYNGEE. DNA of the CDR3: TGTGCCAGCAGCGGAGGGACAGGGGGGCTTGGGGACACCTTC. The encoded protein is CASSGGTGGLGDTF.

This rearrangement joins TRBV11-2 to TRBJ1-1; D might be TRBD1 (5 bases). The germline V gene encodes CDR1 SGHAT and CDR2 FQNNGV. Trimming shortened V by 5 bases and J by 2 bases, and 15 bases separated the two germline ends. CDR3 size: 15 residues. The CDR3 nucleotides read TGTGCCAGCAGCCACCGGACCGGGGGTAACACTGAAGCTTTCTTT. It yields the protein CASSHRTGGNTEAFF. Complete variable domain (other parts from reference TRBV11-2 and TRBJ1-1): EAGVAQSPRYKIIEKRQSVAFWCNPISGHATLYWYQQILGQGPKLLIQFQNNGVVDDSQLPKDRFSAERLKGVDSTLKIQPAKLEDSAVYLCASSHRTGGNTEAFFGQGTRLTVV.

J is TRBJ2-1 and V is TRBV6-4, with TRBD2 matching 9 bases. Per germline, CDR1 MRHNA and CDR2 SNTAGT. CDR3 length: 15 residues. J lost 6 bases, V lost 2 bases, and 5 bases had no gene match. CDR3 sequence (DNA): TGTGCCAGCAGTGACAGTTCAGCGGGAGGCAATGAGCAGTTCTTC. Protein: CASSDSSAGGNEQFF.

V is TRBV30 and J is TRBJ1-1; 7 nucleotides agree with TRBD1. Germline V gene sequence: CDR1 GTSNPN, CDR2 SVGIG (reference sequence). There are 15 residues in the CDR3. V trimming: 5 bases; J trimming: 2 bases; junction bases outside the gene matches: 11. The DNA for the CDR3 is TGTGCCTGGGCGGGACAGTCTAATCTCAACACTGAAGCTTTCTTT. Its translation is CAWAGQSNLNTEAFF.

This clone appeared a single time. V gene TRBV28 combines with J gene TRBJ2-7, with 9 bases aligning to TRBD1. Germline lookup yields CDR1 MDHEN and CDR2 SYDVKM. V lost 3 bases, J lost 1 base, and 4 bases stayed unmatched. The length of the CDR3 is 15 residues. The DNA for the CDR3 is TGTGCCAGCAGTTTTCAGGGACAGGGATCCTACGAGCAGTACTTC. This encodes CASSFQGQGSYEQYF. Filled out from reference TRBV28 and TRBJ2-7, the complete variable domain reads DVKVTQSSRYLVKRTGEKVFLECVQDMDHENMFWYRQDPGLGLRLIYFSYDVKMKEKGDIPEGYSVSREKKERFSLILESASTNQTSMYLCASSFQGQGSYEQYFGPGTRLTVT.

Only a few counts were recorded for this clone. The V and J genes are TRBV4-2 and TRBJ1-5, with D hard to call. Trimming shortened V by 1 base and J by 7 bases, and 11 bases separated the two germline ends. The CDR3 extends over 14 amino acids. Germline V lookup: CDR1 LGHNA, CDR2 YNFKEQ. This CDR3 is CASSQVQVGQPQHF. In DNA, the CDR3 is TGTGCCAGCAGCCAAGTGCAGGTGGGCCAGCCCCAGCATTTT.

The gene calls are TRBV5-1 and TRBJ2-5, with 9 positions matching TRBD2. This CDR3 has 13 amino acids. Germline CDR1 is SGHRS and CDR2 is YFSETQ. V trimming: 3 bases; J trimming: 4 bases; junction bases outside the gene matches: 1. CDR3: CASSSTSGETQYF. In nucleotides, the CDR3 is TGCGCCAGCAGCTCGACTAGCGGAGAGACCCAGTACTTC.

This rearrangement joins TRBV14 to TRBJ2-3; perhaps TRBD2 as D (6 bases). The CDR3 spans 16 residues. Germline assignment: CDR1 SGHDN and CDR2 FVKESK. V was cut by 0 bases and J by 4 bases, with 14 bases left in between. CDR3 DNA sequence: TGTGCCAGCAGCCAAGAGGAGGGAACTGTCTCAGATACGCAGTATTTT. Its protein product is CASSQEEGTVSDTQYF.

V is TRBV19 and J is TRBJ1-5; D is perhaps TRBD1 (6 bases). Germline V CDR1 and CDR2: LNHDA, SQIVND (reference sequence). The CDR3 consists of 15 residues. V gave up 6 bases and J gave up 2 bases, with 14 bases separating them. The CDR3 protein is CASRPTGMGNQPQHF. In nucleotides, the CDR3 is TGTGCCAGTAGGCCAACAGGGATGGGCAATCAGCCCCAGCATTTT.

The V call is TRBV28, the J call TRBJ2-1; D possibly corresponds to TRBD2 (6 bases). V lost 4 bases, J lost 3 bases, and 13 bases lay in between. Germline V gene sequence: CDR1 MDHEN, CDR2 SYDVKM. This CDR3 contains 15 residues. CDR3 DNA sequence: TGTGCCAGCAGTTACCCGGGACTCATCTACAATGAGCAGTTCTTC. This codes for CASSYPGLIYNEQFF.

The chain recombines TRBV9 with TRBJ2-1; 11 bases are shared with TRBD2. V lost 3 bases, J lost 8 bases, and 7 bases stayed unmatched. The CDR3 length is 15 residues. Germline lookup yields CDR1 SGDLS and CDR2 YYNGEE. The CDR3 reads CASSGLLAGGDEQFF. The DNA for the CDR3 is TGTGCCAGCAGCGGACTTTTAGCGGGAGGGGATGAGCAGTTCTTC.

This rearrangement joins TRBV4-3 to TRBJ2-1; D not resolved. The germline gives CDR1 LGHNA, CDR2 YSLEER. The CDR3 totals 15 residues. The V end lost 0 bases, the J end lost 7 bases, and 13 bases lay between the germline ends. CDR3 sequence reads: CASSQEVQYKNEQFF. The CDR3 bases are TGCGCCAGCAGCCAAGAGGTTCAGTACAAAAATGAGCAGTTCTTC.

This clone showed up just a few times. The chain links TRBV13 to TRBJ2-7; D may be TRBD2 (6 bases). Trimming removed 0 bases from V and 0 bases from J, with 12 bases in between. This CDR3 region has 16 residues. Germline V gene data show CDR1 as PRHDT and CDR2 as FYEKMQ (reference sequence). DNA for the CDR3: TGTGCCAGCAGCTTAGGGGTGGGAGGACTCTCCTACGAGCAGTACTTC. This sequence encodes CASSLGVGGLSYEQYF.

The V call is TRBV6-4, the J call TRBJ2-2; D gene uncertain. The CDR3 spans 13 residues. Trimming removed 8 bases at V and 3 bases at J, with 10 bases between. Per the germline V gene, CDR1 is MRHNA and CDR2 is SNTAGT. The CDR3 DNA is TGTGCCAGCGGGCTGCAGGACACCGGGGAGCTGTTTTTT. It yields the protein CASGLQDTGELFF.

The chain links TRBV6-6 to TRBJ1-1; possibly TRBD1 for D (6 bases). The ends were cut back, 2 bases at V and 1 base at J, with 14 bases in the middle. Looked up from germline, CDR1 is MNHNY and CDR2 is SVGAGI (reference sequence). The CDR3 length is 16 residues. The CDR3 sequence: CASSYRGGLRNTEAFF. The DNA of the CDR3 is TGTGCCAGCAGTTACAGGGGGGGCCTAAGGAACACTGAAGCTTTCTTT.

A few counts support this clone. The chain combines TRBV29-1 with TRBJ2-1, with D possibly matching TRBD2 (6 bases). V was clipped by 4 bases and J by 0 bases, with 13 bases between them. CDR1 and CDR2 from the germline V gene are SQVTM and ANQGSEA. CDR3 length: 15 residues. The CDR3 here is CSVAIAASSYNEQFF. CDR3 nucleotide sequence: TGCAGCGTTGCTATAGCGGCGAGCTCCTACAATGAGCAGTTCTTC.

V gene TRBV27 combines with J gene TRBJ2-5; 11 nucleotides match TRBD1. V lost 5 bases and J lost 0; bases outside the gene matches: 5. The CDR3 consists of 16 residues. In germline, CDR1 is MNHEY, CDR2 SMNVEV (reference sequence). This chain's CDR3 is CASSLWTGGYQETQYF. The CDR3 bases are TGTGCCAGCAGTCTGTGGACAGGGGGCTACCAAGAGACCCAGTACTTC.

J is TRBJ1-5 and V is TRBV28; D not resolved. Trimming stripped 5 bases from V and 0 bases from J, with 11 bases between. Germline-derived CDR1 and CDR2 are MDHEN and SYDVKM. The CDR3 spans 15 residues. Here the CDR3 reads CASSAPGYSNQPQHF. The CDR3 region has the DNA TGTGCCAGCAGTGCTCCAGGCTATAGCAATCAGCCCCAGCATTTT. The whole variable domain, remainder taken from reference TRBV28 and TRBJ1-5, is DVKVTQSSRYLVKRTGEKVFLECVQDMDHENMFWYRQDPGLGLRLIYFSYDVKMKEKGDIPEGYSVSREKKERFSLILESASTNQTSMYLCASSAPGYSNQPQHFGDGTRLSIL.